This T cell receptor beta chain was found in a study of T cells after yellow fever vaccination. Study-wide results and caveats: Abundant clonotypes from the bulk population could have been carried over as contaminants into FACS-sorted repertoires.

TCRdb used MiXCR to reprocess the 5' RACE reads, holding one entry per CDR3 protein. The sample yields around 310,000 distinct CDR3 sequences, roughly 4.3% seen once. This clonotype was seen only a few times. The antigen is not known. Looked up from germline, CDR1 is SGHVS and CDR2 is FNYEAQ. V gave up 3 bases and J gave up 5 bases; unmatched junction bases: 7. The CDR3 has 16 amino acids. The sequence derives from a man aged 18 to 29 who received the YFV17D yellow fever vaccine. V usage is TRBV7-6 and J usage is TRBJ2-2; TRBD1 agrees at 9 bases. The sequenced sample was PBMCs, obtained 5 days after the yellow fever booster vaccination. CDR3 amino acids: CASSLKTGGRTGELFF. In nucleotides, the CDR3 is TGTGCCAGCAGCTTGAAAACAGGGGGCAGAACCGGGGAGCTGTTTTTT. The variable domain in full, completed from reference TRBV7-6 and TRBJ2-2, reads GAGVSQSPRYKVTKRGQDVALRCDPISGHVSLYWYRQALGQGPEFLTYFNYEAQQDKSGLPNDRFSAERPEGSISTLTIQRTEQRDSAMYRCASSLKTGGRTGELFFGEGSRLTVL.